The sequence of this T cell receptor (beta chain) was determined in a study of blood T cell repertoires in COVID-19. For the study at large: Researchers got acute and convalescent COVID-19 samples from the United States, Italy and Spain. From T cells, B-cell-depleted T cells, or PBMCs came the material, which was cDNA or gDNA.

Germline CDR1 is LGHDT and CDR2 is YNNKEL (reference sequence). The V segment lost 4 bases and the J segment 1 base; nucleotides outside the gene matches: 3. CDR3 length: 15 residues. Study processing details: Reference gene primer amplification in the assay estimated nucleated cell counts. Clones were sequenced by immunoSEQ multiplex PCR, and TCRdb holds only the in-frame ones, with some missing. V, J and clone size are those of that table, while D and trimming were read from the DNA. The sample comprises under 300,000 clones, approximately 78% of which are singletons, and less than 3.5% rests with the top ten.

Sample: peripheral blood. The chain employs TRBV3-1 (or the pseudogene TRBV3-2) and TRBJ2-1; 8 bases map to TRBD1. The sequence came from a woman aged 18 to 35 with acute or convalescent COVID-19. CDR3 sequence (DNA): TGTGCCAGCAGCCTCACAGGGGGGTCCTACAATGAGCAGTTCTTC. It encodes CASSLTGGSYNEQFF.